The entry below gives a single T cell receptor (beta chain) sequence along with its context. Method: immunoSEQ multiplex PCR; TCRdb's copy keeps in-frame clones and lacks some. The sample lists more than 85,000 clones; under 85% were seen once. This entry is derived from a study of blood T cell repertoires in COVID-19. Trimming removed 6 bases from V and 5 bases from J, with 10 bases in between. The length of the CDR3 is 12 residues. Germline V gives CDR1 KGHSH, CDR2 LQKENI. Sequenced sample: peripheral blood. The gene calls are TRBV18 and TRBJ1-2; D gene unclear. The receptor comes from a human donor in a cohort sampled during active COVID-19. Written as DNA, the CDR3 is TGTGCCAGCTCCTCCGGGGATTATGGCTACACCTTC. It translates to CASSSGDYGYTF. The variable domain in full, with the rest retrieved from reference TRBV18 and TRBJ1-2, is NAGVMQNPRHLVRRRGQEARLRCSPMKGHSHVYWYRQLPEEGLKFMVYLQKENIIDESGMPKERFSAEFPKEGPSILRIQQVVRGDSAAYFCASSSGDYGYTFGSGTRLTVV.